Listed below are T cell receptor beta chains from one sample, sequenced in a study of cytomegalovirus exposure and HLA in healthy donors. Clones were sequenced by immunoSEQ multiplex PCR, and TCRdb holds only the in-frame ones, with some missing. This sample's table has roughly 90,000 clones. Sequencing input: PBMCs. The receptors shown here come from a man aged 50 to 59 in good health and CMV-seropositive. Each CDR3 is given with its conserved first and last residue.

TRBV7-3 CASSLDGAGYGYTF
TRBV5-4 CASNIRGLGNEQFF
TRBV14 CASSHGLAVRQETQYF
TRBV7-9 CASSPRGGVSSYEQYF
TRBV5-4 CASSLVGYGNTGELFF
TRBV7-2 CASSHSTGGSLYGYTF
TRBV11-2 CASSPRQKPSTEAFF
TRBV19 CASSPRTSGSYNEQFF
TRBV4-3 CASSQEAQHYQPQHF
TRBV5-5 CASSLISGSMTDTQYF
TRBV30 CAWSRGDYQPQHF
TRBV11-3 CASTISGSSYEQYF
TRBV28 CASSFWQSNQPQHF
TRBV28 CASSLTSGRINEQFF
TRBV7-7 CASRTTTGRNFYEQYF
TRBV27 CASSFTGTTANYGYTF
TRBV27 CASSLEGTMNTEAFF
TRBV7-8 CASSTQGSTEAFF
TRBV30 CAWSPGQGLEKLFF
TRBV5-1 CASSLPSGDYGYTF
TRBV5-5 CASTLVVSGKLFF
TRBV7-3 CASSLGQGSSGANVLTF
TRBV6-6 CASMEQGAYGYTF
TRBV7-9 CASSFRTSGTPYNEQFF
TRBV7-3 CASSHGTGEENYTF
TRBV10-3 CASNGGQGYGYTF
TRBV4-2 CASSQARQEIIIMNTEAFF
TRBV5-1 CATKPGQPDSGANVLTF
TRBV5-6 CASSSWTSGGYTQYF
TRBV7-9 CASSSSPGQTSNYGYTF
TRBV25-1 CASSAGGTDTQYF
TRBV29-1 CSVGSTSGDYNEQFF
TRBV6-5 CASRREGSNEQFF
TRBV5-4 CASSLAGNNEQFF
TRBV11-2 CASSPRTDPNYGYTF
TRBV7-2 CASSPTRGYTF
TRBV4-3 CASSSAGFAGELFF
TRBV30 CAFSGYSYNEQFF
TRBV4-2 CASSQGENSSGNTIYF
TRBV10-2 CASRVTTGNEQYF
TRBV28 CASSLGAGGPYNEQFF
TRBV19 CASMPGQGGEKLFF
TRBV4-3 CASSQEAANNQPQPF
TRBV4-3 CASSQDSDRVWEKLFF
TRBV27 CASSFGGAGGPYEQYF
TRBV28 CASTSGTGALNTEAFF
TRBV10-3 CATLPGAGGNTEAFF
TRBV9 CASSPGLAGGQFF
TRBV11-1 CASSLAGGKTEAFF
TRBV19 CASSITGQETQYF
TRBV6-5 CAVQASDEKLFF
TRBV5-4 CASNPRGGVGTEAFF
TRBV30 CAWSDWLTGEQFF
TRBV4-3 CASSLGTAYEQYF
TRBV6-5 CASSYSPGELFF